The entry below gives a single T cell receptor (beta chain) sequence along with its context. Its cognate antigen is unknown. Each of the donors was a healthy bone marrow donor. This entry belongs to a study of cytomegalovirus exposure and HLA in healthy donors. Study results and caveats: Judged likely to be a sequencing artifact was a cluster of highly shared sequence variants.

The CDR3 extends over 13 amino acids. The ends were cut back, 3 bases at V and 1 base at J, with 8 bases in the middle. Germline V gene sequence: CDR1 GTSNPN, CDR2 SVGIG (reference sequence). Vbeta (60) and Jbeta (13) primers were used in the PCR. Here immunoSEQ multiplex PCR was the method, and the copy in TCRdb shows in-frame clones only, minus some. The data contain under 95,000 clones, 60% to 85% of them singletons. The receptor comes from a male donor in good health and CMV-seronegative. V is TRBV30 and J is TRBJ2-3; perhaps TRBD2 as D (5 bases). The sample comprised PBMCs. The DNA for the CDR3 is TGTGCCTGGAGGGTGCGGGGCACAGATACGCAGTATTTT. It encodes CAWRVRGTDTQYF.